The next 24 T cell receptor beta chains were all read from a single sample in a study of blood T cell repertoires in COVID-19. Only in-frame clones appear in the TCRdb table, and some are missing; sequencing was by immunoSEQ multiplex PCR. In the table there are about 150,000 clones, 84% of which are singletons. Sequenced input: peripheral blood. The receptors were sampled from a woman aged 45-65 years in a cohort sampled during active or convalescent COVID-19.

This chain links TRBV5-1 with TRBJ1-3, with 9 bases that match TRBD1. The V and J ends lost 4 bases and 2 bases, in that order; junction bases with no gene match: 7. The CDR3 loop spans 16 amino acids. From germline, CDR1 is SGHRS and CDR2 YFSETQ. Written as DNA, the CDR3 is TGCGCCAGCAGCACGCTAGGGACAGGGACTGGAAACACCATATATTTT. Protein sequence: CASSTLGTGTGNTIYF.

J is TRBJ2-7 and V is TRBV5-1; possibly TRBD1 for D (6 bases). The length of the CDR3 is 14 residues. The germline gives CDR1 SGHRS, CDR2 YFSETQ. V lost 4 bases and J lost 7, with 18 bases in between. CDR3 region: CASSPYSDRNEQYF. CDR3 nucleotides: TGCGCCAGCAGCCCCTATTCTGACAGGAATGAGCAGTACTTC.

V and J are TRBV7-9 and TRBJ2-5, with TRBD1 matching 9 bases. Germline trimming cut 6 bases from V and 4 bases from J; bases unmatched to any gene: 12. Per the germline V gene, CDR1 is SEHNR and CDR2 is FQNEAQ (reference sequence). The length of the CDR3 is 16 residues. CDR3 protein: CASRKRPGQGRETQYF. The CDR3 bases are TGTGCCAGCAGGAAGAGACCGGGACAGGGACGAGAGACCCAGTACTTC.

This sequence joins TRBV3-1 (or the pseudogene TRBV3-2) and TRBJ2-1, with 9 nucleotides matching TRBD1. The CDR3 is 15 amino acids. The V gene's germline CDR1 is LGHDT and CDR2 YNNKEL (reference sequence). Unmatched junction bases numbered 5, after V lost 1 base and J lost 7 bases. CDR3 amino acids: CASSQGQGESNEQFF. CDR3 bases: TGTGCCAGCAGCCAAGGACAGGGGGAATCGAATGAGCAGTTCTTC.

As for this clone: This same CDR3 is encoded by further DNA sequences in the sample. The chain is built from TRBV2 and TRBJ1-5, with 7 bases lining up with TRBD1. The length of the CDR3 is 14 residues. CDR1 and CDR2 (germline): SNHLY, FYNNEI. Trimming at V came to 6 bases and at J to 1 base, leaving 3 bases not matched to a gene. The CDR3 reads CASSGTVSNQPQHF. The CDR3 DNA follows: TGTGCCAGCAGCGGGACAGTAAGCAATCAGCCCCAGCATTTT. The variable domain in full, completed from reference TRBV2 and TRBJ1-5, reads EPEVTQTPSHQVTQMGQEVILRCVPISNHLYFYWYRQILGQKVEFLVSFYNNEISEKSEIFDDQFSVERPDGSNFTLKIRSTKLEDSAMYFCASSGTVSNQPQHFGDGTRLSIL.

The chain carries TRBV29-1 and TRBJ1-1; perhaps TRBD1 as D (6 bases). The CDR3 length is 12 residues. Germline loops: CDR1 SQVTM, CDR2 ANQGSEA. V lost 7 bases and J 3 bases, leaving 12 bases between the germline ends. As DNA, the CDR3 is TGCAGCGGCACAGGGTATGACACTGAAGCTTTCTTT. Encoded protein: CSGTGYDTEAFF.

The chain is built from TRBV5-1 and TRBJ1-6, with 7 bases identical to TRBD1. The CDR3 consists of 14 residues. The V and J ends lost 1 base and 7 bases, in that order; junction bases with no gene match: 2. The germline CDR1 and CDR2 sequences are SGHRS and YFSETQ. CDR3 sequence: CASSLTGANSPLHF. The CDR3 DNA reads as TGCGCCAGCAGCTTGACAGGGGCCAATTCACCCCTCCACTTT. Full variable domain (rest looked up from reference TRBV5-1 and TRBJ1-6): KAGVTQTPRYLIKTRGQQVTLSCSPISGHRSVSWYQQTPGQGLQFLFEYFSETQRNKGNFPGRFSGRQFSNSRSEMNVSTLELGDSALYLCASSLTGANSPLHFGNGTRLTVT.

V is TRBV29-1 and J is TRBJ2-7; possible D gene TRBD2, 7 bases. The CDR3 runs 13 residues. Trimming pared 4 bases from V and 2 bases from J, leaving 12 bases between. The V gene's germline CDR1 is SQVTM and CDR2 ANQGSEA. This CDR3 is CSVVGGVTYEQYF. The DNA of the CDR3 is TGCAGCGTTGTAGGGGGGGTCACCTACGAGCAGTACTTC.

This clone has more than one count but fewer than ten. The gene calls are TRBV3-1 (or the pseudogene TRBV3-2) and TRBJ1-2; 7 bases align to TRBD1. The V segment lost 0 bases and the J segment 7 bases; nucleotides outside the gene matches: 2. The CDR3 spans 13 residues. CDR1 is LGHDT and CDR2 is YNNKEL in the germline V gene (reference sequence). CDR3 nucleotides: TGTGCCAGCAGCCAAGAGTCAGGGGGTGGCTACACCTTC. Encoded protein: CASSQESGGGYTF.

This clone was detected only a few times. The chain recombines TRBV5-4 with TRBJ2-7, with D perhaps matching TRBD2 (6 bases). From germline, CDR1 is SGHNT and CDR2 YYREEE (reference sequence). V lost 5 bases and J 6 bases, leaving 21 bases between the germline ends. The CDR3 has 15 amino acids. The CDR3 DNA is TGTGCCAGCAGTCCCCGGGGGAGTGCCCTAGGCGAGCAGTACTTC. It translates to CASSPRGSALGEQYF.

This clone was detected only once. This chain joins TRBV7-9 and TRBJ2-1; D possibly corresponds to TRBD2 (5 bases). The CDR3 is 12 amino acids. Germline CDR1 SEHNR, CDR2 FQNEAQ (reference sequence). Between the trimmed V and J ends, which lost 3 bases and 7 bases, there was a span of 7 bases. CDR3 nucleotides: TGTGCCAGCAGCTTTGGGGAGAATGAGCAGTTCTTC. Translating gives CASSFGENEQFF.

V and J are TRBV6-5 and TRBJ1-4, with 11 positions matching TRBD1. This CDR3 is built from 16 residues. The ends lost 2 bases at V and 7 bases at J; junction bases unmatched: 6. Germline-derived CDR1 and CDR2 are MNHEY and SVGAGI. The CDR3 sequence: CASSYPGTGGIEKLFF. The CDR3 DNA is TGTGCCAGCAGTTACCCCGGGACAGGGGGTATTGAAAAACTGTTTTTT.

This clone was detected only a few times. This chain connects TRBV11-3 to TRBJ1-5, with D unclear. V was pared by 5 bases and J by 2 bases, with 22 bases between. Germline CDR1 SGHNT, CDR2 YENEEA. CDR3 length: 18 amino acids. In DNA form, the CDR3 reads TGTGCCAGCAGCCTCGTTAGAGGGTCCCCCGACGGCAATCAGCCCCAGCATTTT. Its translation is CASSLVRGSPDGNQPQHF.

V usage is TRBV6-5 and J usage is TRBJ2-7; D is perhaps TRBD2 (5 bases). Between the trimmed V and J ends, which lost 4 bases and 12 bases, there was a span of 22 bases. Germline V gene data show CDR1 as MNHEY and CDR2 as SVGAGI. The CDR3 is 14 amino acids. CDR3 nucleotide sequence: TGTGCCAGCAGTTCAGGCTTAAGTGAAGCGGATAGGTACTTC. It yields the protein CASSSGLSEADRYF.

The rearrangement links TRBV10-3 to TRBJ1-5; D remains ambiguous. Trimming removed 8 bases from V and 5 bases from J, with 10 bases in between. The CDR3 has 12 residues. The germline CDR1 and CDR2 sequences are ENHRY and SYGVKD. The chain's CDR3 is CAISGGDQPQHF. CDR3 DNA: TGTGCCATCTCTGGCGGAGATCAGCCCCAGCATTTT.

The chain employs TRBV7-3 and TRBJ2-2; tentative D call: TRBD1 (6 bases). V lost 1 base to trimming and J lost 7 bases, with 13 bases between them. From germline, CDR1 is SGHTA and CDR2 FQGTGA. This CDR3 has 15 amino acids. CDR3 sequence: CASSLRAGVGGELFF. The CDR3 coding sequence is TGTGCCAGCAGCTTAAGGGCAGGGGTAGGCGGGGAGCTGTTTTTT. Looking up the rest from reference TRBV7-3 and TRBJ2-2 gives the full variable domain: GAGVSQTPSNKVTEKGKYVELRCDPISGHTALYWYRQSLGQGPEFLIYFQGTGAADDSGLPNDRFFAVRPEGSVSTLKIQRTERGDSAVYLCASSLRAGVGGELFFGEGSRLTVL.

V usage is TRBV27 and J usage is TRBJ2-7; 8 positions match TRBD1. The CDR3 consists of 14 residues. The germline gives CDR1 MNHEY, CDR2 SMNVEV (reference sequence). With V trimmed by 3 bases and J by 3 bases, 4 bases remained unmatched. CDR3 bases: TGTGCCAGCAGTTTGACAGGGGTGAACTACGAGCAGTACTTC. It translates to CASSLTGVNYEQYF.

The chain uses TRBV19 and TRBJ1-2, with 8 bases matching TRBD1. V gave up 3 bases and J gave up 4 bases; unmatched junction bases: 7. Per germline, CDR1 LNHDA and CDR2 SQIVND (reference sequence). The length of the CDR3 is 15 residues. CDR3 sequence: CASSIFAGGIYGYTF. CDR3 DNA: TGTGCCAGTAGTATTTTTGCAGGGGGCATCTATGGCTACACCTTC.

V gene TRBV18 combines with J gene TRBJ1-2; maybe TRBD1 (6 bases). The CDR3 is made up of 18 amino acids. V lost 2 bases and J lost 5, with 24 bases in between. Germline V gene lookup returns CDR1 KGHSH and CDR2 LQKENI. CDR3 protein: CASSPSVQAGAREYGYTF. The CDR3 DNA follows: TGTGCCAGCTCACCATCGGTTCAAGCGGGGGCGCGGGAGTATGGCTACACCTTC.

This chain uses TRBV2 with TRBJ2-1; 9 bases agree with TRBD1. Trimming took 6 bases from V and 5 from J; bases not matched to a gene: 11. The CDR3 contains 16 residues. CDR1 SNHLY and CDR2 FYNNEI come from the germline V gene. DNA of the CDR3: TGTGCCAGCAGACAGGGGGCCCACCGGCAGGACAATGAGCAGTTCTTC. Protein product: CASRQGAHRQDNEQFF.

The V and J genes are TRBV18 and TRBJ1-1; D may be TRBD1 (5 bases). The CDR3 totals 14 residues. CDR1 KGHSH and CDR2 LQKENI come from the germline V gene. The V gene lost 6 bases and the J gene lost 3 bases, with 14 bases spanning the gap. DNA of the CDR3: TGTGCCAGCTCGCCGGGACTTTCTGACACTGAAGCTTTCTTT. It is translated as CASSPGLSDTEAFF.

This clone was recorded once. The V gene is TRBV3-1 (or the pseudogene TRBV3-2), the J gene TRBJ1-4; 7 bases are a match to TRBD1. V shed 0 bases and J 14 bases; nucleotides not matched to a gene: 9. Germline CDR1 and CDR2: LGHDT and YNNKEL (reference sequence). The CDR3 covers 14 residues. The CDR3 nucleotides read TGTGCCAGCAGCCAAGATAATCGACAGGGCTGGCTGTTTTTT. Its translation: CASSQDNRQGWLFF.

V usage is TRBV19 and J usage is TRBJ2-3; D might be TRBD2 (6 bases). CDR3 size: 14 residues. The germline V gene encodes CDR1 LNHDA and CDR2 SQIVND (reference sequence). Trimming stripped 5 bases from V and 0 bases from J, with 9 bases between. CDR3 DNA: TGTGCCAGTAGTCCCAGCGGGAGCACAGATACGCAGTATTTT. Translated: CASSPSGSTDTQYF. The entire variable domain, with the rest obtained from reference TRBV19 and TRBJ2-3, is as follows: DGGITQSPKYLFRKEGQNVTLSCEQNLNHDAMYWYRQDPGQGLRLIYYSQIVNDFQKGDIAEGYSVSREKKESFPLTVTSAQKNPTAFYLCASSPSGSTDTQYFGPGTRLTVL.

The gene calls are TRBV27 and TRBJ2-2, with D unclear. CDR1 is MNHEY, CDR2 SMNVEV, per germline (reference sequence). The CDR3 has 14 amino acids. V was pared by 4 bases and J by 5 bases, with 11 bases between. The CDR3 reads CASSSLRGTGELFF. DNA for the CDR3: TGTGCCAGCAGTTCACTACGCGGTACCGGGGAGCTGTTTTTT.